This TCR beta chain comes out of a study of Graves' ophthalmopathy and Graves' hyperthyroidism. TCR beta CDR3 amplification used RNA transcripts. In the first round, RT-PCR was carried out with HTBI primers, and a multiplex PCR formed the second round. TCRdb recomputed calls from the multiplex PCR reads with MiXCR, one row per CDR3 protein. The data contain approximately 480,000 distinct CDR3 sequences, 13% to 15% of them singletons. PBMCs were isolated by Ficoll-Paque density gradient centrifugation, using 8 to 10 ml of fresh peripheral blood as the starting material. The receptor's source is a woman aged 30 to 39 with Graves' ophthalmopathy. The source material was blood.

CDR3 region: CASSLTSGSSDTQYF. DNA of the CDR3: TGTGCCAGCAGCTTGACTAGCGGGAGCTCAGATACGCAGTATTTT. The chain carries TRBV11-2 and TRBJ2-3, with TRBD2 matching 12 bases. J was trimmed by 4 bases and V by 3 bases; bases with no gene match: 2. Germline V CDR1 and CDR2: SGHAT, FQNNGV. The CDR3 sequence is 15 residues long.